What follows is one T cell receptor (beta chain) and its context. These data come from a study of T cell changes during pregnancy in multiple sclerosis. Generated by immunoSEQ multiplex PCR, the TCRdb table keeps only in-frame clones and is missing some. The table shows more than 45,000 clones, with 92% occurring only once. Deletions cut 7 bases from V and 6 bases from J, with 17 bases between. The CDR3 length is 14 residues. Germline CDR1 and CDR2: SGHRS and YFSETQ. The V gene is TRBV5-1, the J gene TRBJ2-1; maybe TRBD2 (5 bases). The sequences come from CD4+ T cells from peripheral blood mononuclear cells, collected after pregnancy. The clonotype was recovered from a female donor with multiple sclerosis, enrolled in a pregnancy study. As DNA, the CDR3 is TGCGCCAGCTCCCGAGACGGGAACACCAATGAGCAGTTCTTC. Its protein product is CASSRDGNTNEQFF.